The 15 T cell receptor beta chains below all came from one sample that was sequenced in a study of T-cell memory formation after mild COVID-19. MiXCR, run by TCRdb on the 5' RACE reads, gives a single entry per CDR3 protein. The sample has over 400,000 distinct CDR3 sequences, about 22% seen once. Sequencing input: PBMCs or a T cell subset sorted from them (not recorded which). The receptors shown here come from an adult woman who had mild COVID-19 (a few samples of this study predate the infection). Cell type and time point are not known.

This clonotype was seen a few times. This chain links TRBV11-2 with TRBJ2-1; 7 nucleotides agree with TRBD1. The CDR3 contains 15 residues. Per the germline V gene, CDR1 is SGHAT and CDR2 is FQNNGV. V shed 1 base, J shed 8 bases, and the junction held 8 bases outside the gene matches. The CDR3 coding sequence is TGTGCCAGCAGCTTAGGAGGGCTTCAGGGGGATGAGCAGTTCTTC. This codes for CASSLGGLQGDEQFF.

CDR3 sequence: CASSLAGAISSYNEQFF. CDR3 DNA: TGTGCCAGCAGCTTAGCAGGGGCCATTAGCTCCTACAATGAGCAGTTCTTC. The chain is built from TRBV7-2 and TRBJ2-1, with a possible D match to TRBD1 (5 bases). V gave up 0 bases and J gave up 0 bases, with 12 bases separating them. The CDR3 contains 17 residues. Germline CDR1 SGHTA, CDR2 FQGNSA.

V gene TRBV12-3 or TRBV12-4 combines with J gene TRBJ2-7; 12 bases line up with TRBD2. With V trimmed by 7 bases and J by 3 bases, 13 bases remained unmatched. The CDR3 spans 17 residues. The DNA for the CDR3 is TGTGCCAGCACTCTGGGGGTGGTACTAGCGGGAGGCTACGAGCAGTACTTC. Protein product: CASTLGVVLAGGYEQYF.

This clonotype came up a few times. The V and J genes are TRBV7-6 and TRBJ2-5; TRBD2 matches 7 bases. With V trimmed by 4 bases and J by 1 base, 15 bases remained unmatched. CDR3 length: 18 amino acids. Germline V lookup: CDR1 SGHVS, CDR2 FNYEAQ. CDR3 nucleotide sequence: TGTGCCAGCAGCTCCCTGTGGGTGCCAGCGGGGACCCAAGAGACCCAGTACTTC. This encodes CASSSLWVPAGTQETQYF.

This rearrangement joins TRBV5-1 to TRBJ2-5, with 7 bases identical to TRBD2. CDR1 is SGHRS and CDR2 is YFSETQ in the germline V gene. V was pared by 3 bases and J by 2 bases, with 7 bases of the junction left unmatched. The CDR3 sequence is 15 residues long. The CDR3 is CASSYGSGPQETQYF. Here the CDR3 DNA reads TGCGCCAGCAGCTATGGTAGCGGGCCTCAAGAGACCCAGTACTTC.

This clonotype was seen a few times. The chain is built from TRBV12-3 or TRBV12-4 and TRBJ2-7, with a possible D match to TRBD2 (6 bases). Trimming left V 2 bases short and J 2 bases short, with 13 bases between. The CDR3 is made up of 15 amino acids. CDR3 nucleotides: TGTGCCAGCAGTTTACGTGCGGGGAGAGCCTACGAGCAGTACTTC. This gives the protein CASSLRAGRAYEQYF.

This chain links TRBV24-1 with TRBJ2-1, with D unresolved. The CDR3 consists of 12 residues. The V gene's germline CDR1 is KGHDR and CDR2 SFDVKD. The V gene lost 3 bases and the J gene lost 5 bases, with 4 bases spanning the gap. The chain's CDR3 is CATSDQHNEQFF. The CDR3 region has the DNA TGTGCCACCAGTGATCAGCACAATGAGCAGTTCTTC.

This clonotype was seen a handful of times. The chain combines TRBV29-1 with TRBJ1-4; the D is unclear. Germline CDR1 reads SQVTM; CDR2 reads ANQGSEA. V lost 7 bases and J 7 bases, leaving 10 bases between the germline ends. This CDR3 region has 11 residues. CDR3 amino acids: CSAGSSEKLFF. The CDR3 nucleotides are TGCAGCGCGGGGAGTAGTGAAAAACTGTTTTTT.

This chain connects TRBV4-3 to TRBJ1-4, with a possible D match to TRBD1 (5 bases). CDR3 size: 17 residues. CDR1 and CDR2 (germline): LGHNA, YSLEER. The V end lost 0 bases, the J end lost 3 bases, and 14 bases lay between the germline ends. CDR3 amino acids: CASSQDWGVMSNEKLFF. CDR3 DNA sequence: TGCGCCAGCAGCCAAGATTGGGGGGTAATGTCTAATGAAAAACTGTTTTTT.

This clonotype was recorded a few times. The genes are TRBV10-3 and TRBJ2-2, with TRBD2 identical over 10 bases. The germline V gene encodes CDR1 ENHRY and CDR2 SYGVKD. The CDR3 has 19 residues. V dropped 0 bases and J dropped 0; count of bases not matched to a gene: 7. The CDR3, as DNA: TGTGCCATCAGTGAGTCGTTTTTAGCGGGAGGACCGAACACCGGGGAGCTGTTTTTT. Protein sequence: CAISESFLAGGPNTGELFF.

This clonotype was seen a handful of times. The chain uses TRBV12-3 or TRBV12-4 and TRBJ2-1; 7 bases match TRBD2. The V and J ends lost 2 bases and 6 bases, in that order; junction bases with no gene match: 7. This CDR3 is built from 15 residues. For the CDR3, the DNA is TGTGCCAGCAGTTTAACGGGAGGTAGGGGCAATGAGCAGTTCTTC. Its protein product is CASSLTGGRGNEQFF.

This sequence joins TRBV7-9 and TRBJ1-4; 8 bases map to TRBD1. CDR3 length equals 18 residues. Germline trimming cut 3 bases from V and 3 bases from J; bases unmatched to any gene: 12. Germline values: CDR1 SEHNR, CDR2 FQNEAQ (reference sequence). The CDR3 here is CASSLLPLQGAANEKLFF. The CDR3 nucleotides are TGTGCCAGCAGCTTGCTCCCCCTTCAGGGGGCGGCTAATGAAAAACTGTTTTTT.

Ten or more counts support this clonotype. The chain recombines TRBV4-1 with TRBJ1-2; no reliable D call. V shed 4 bases and J shed 5 bases, with 17 bases lying between them. The germline V gene has CDR1 MGHRA and CDR2 YSYEKL. The CDR3 covers 15 residues. The CDR3 loop is CASSPSLREIYGYTF. The DNA for the CDR3 is TGCGCCAGCAGCCCCTCTCTAAGGGAAATTTATGGCTACACCTTC.

This chain joins TRBV20-1 and TRBJ1-5; D remains unclear. With 2 bases removed from V and 3 bases from J, the gap between germline ends came to 11 bases. The length of the CDR3 is 14 residues. The V gene's germline CDR1 is DFQATT and CDR2 SNEGSKA (reference sequence). The CDR3 region is CSARPPALNQPQHF. For the CDR3, the DNA is TGCAGTGCTAGACCACCGGCACTCAATCAGCCCCAGCATTTT.

This clonotype was seen only a few times. The CDR3 DNA follows: TGTGCCATCAGTCAGGGGGCGGGGGACACTGAAGCTTTCTTT. Encoded protein: CAISQGAGDTEAFF. The chain has TRBV10-3 and TRBJ1-1; 8 bases fit TRBD1. The junction had 5 bases not matched to a gene; V was cut back by 5 bases and J by 3 bases. This CDR3 is built from 14 residues. Germline lookup yields CDR1 ENHRY and CDR2 SYGVKD.